These 28 T cell receptor beta chains share one sample of origin, sequenced in a study of identical twins. MiXCR was run by TCRdb on the 5' RACE reads, yielding one entry per CDR3 protein. The data show 700,000 or so distinct CDR3 sequences, 21% seen once. The sample was also linked to a second study, of T cells expressing NK-cell markers.

Sequenced input: PBMCs. These receptors originate from a woman between 18 and 30 years old in good health.

This clonotype was counted a few times. The chain carries TRBV29-1 and TRBJ2-1; possibly TRBD2 for D (6 bases). CDR3 length: 11 residues. V lost 2 bases and J 12 bases, leaving 11 bases between the germline ends. Germline V gene lookup returns CDR1 SQVTM and CDR2 ANQGSEA. DNA for the CDR3: TGCAGCGTTGAATCCTGGCGGGGGCAGTTCTTC. Protein: CSVESWRGQFF.

Only a few counts were recorded for this clonotype. This chain joins TRBV3-1 and TRBJ2-1; 12 bases line up with TRBD2. V gave up 1 base and J gave up 4 bases; unmatched junction bases: 2. The CDR3 runs 16 residues. The V gene's germline CDR1 is LGHDT and CDR2 YNNKEL (reference sequence). The chain's CDR3 is CASSQASGGDYNEQFF. In DNA, the CDR3 is TGTGCCAGCAGCCAAGCTAGCGGGGGGGATTACAATGAGCAGTTCTTC.

The chain joins TRBV21-1 to TRBJ1-2; the D call TRBD1 from the table was never checked on the DNA. TRBV21-1 is tagged as a pseudogene. CDR3 length equals 15 residues. The CDR3 loop reads CASSGPGEIWSGYTF. The CDR3, as DNA: TGTGCCAGCAGCGGCCCCGGGGAGATATGGAGTGGCTACACCTTC.

The CDR3 spells CASSNHGTGGNEQFF. DNA of the CDR3: TGTGCCAGCAGTAACCACGGGACAGGGGGTAATGAGCAGTTCTTC. The gene calls are TRBV12-3 or TRBV12-4 and TRBJ2-1, with 11 bases identical to TRBD1. The CDR3 runs 15 residues. V lost 5 bases, J lost 7 bases, and 7 bases stayed unmatched.

This clonotype was seen repeatedly, ten times or more. V gene TRBV12-3 or TRBV12-4 combines with J gene TRBJ2-1; D not certain. V shed 6 bases and J shed 8 bases, with 20 bases lying between them. This CDR3 comprises 15 residues. The CDR3 DNA reads TGTGCCAGCAGCCCCCTGGTAGGGCGAAGGGATGAGCAGTTCTTC. This translates into CASSPLVGRRDEQFF.

This clonotype was observed a few times. This CDR3 reads CASSAHRGANYGYTF. The CDR3 DNA is TGTGCCAGCTCAGCCCACAGGGGCGCTAACTATGGCTACACCTTC. The rearrangement links TRBV18 to TRBJ1-2, with TRBD1 identical over 7 bases. Germline V gene data show CDR1 as KGHSH and CDR2 as LQKENI. The V and J ends lost 5 bases and 0 bases, in that order; junction bases with no gene match: 6. The CDR3 spans 15 residues.

This clonotype was detected ten times or more. The chain links TRBV6-2 or TRBV6-3 to TRBJ2-2; the D gene is possibly TRBD2 (5 bases). V was pared by 4 bases and J by 3 bases, with 12 bases between. The CDR3 spans 15 residues. Germline V gives CDR1 MNHEY, CDR2 SVGEGT. CDR3 in DNA: TGTGCCAGCAGTTTTGAGGGAAGGGACACCGGGGAGCTGTTTTTT. This encodes CASSFEGRDTGELFF.

The chain recombines TRBV5-6 with TRBJ2-7; D remains ambiguous. Germline CDR1 reads SGHDT; CDR2 reads YYEEEE. Trimming left V 8 bases short and J 3 bases short, with 18 bases between. CDR3 length: 14 residues. CDR3 in amino acids: CARSPGHILYEQYF. The CDR3 DNA reads TGTGCCAGGAGCCCCGGGCACATCCTCTACGAGCAGTACTTC.

This clonotype was counted a few times. This sequence joins TRBV20-1 and TRBJ2-7, with a tentative D call TRBD2 (6 bases). Germline CDR1 and CDR2: DFQATT and SNEGSKA (reference sequence). This CDR3 is 12 amino acids long. Trimming left V 5 bases short and J 0 bases short, with 8 bases between. CDR3 protein: CSAGDFSYEQYF. CDR3 DNA sequence: TGCAGTGCTGGGGACTTCTCCTACGAGCAGTACTTC.

The table lists this clonotype with a few counts. The chain uses TRBV5-1 and TRBJ2-3, with D unclear. Trimming pared 5 bases from V and 3 bases from J, leaving 10 bases between. CDR1 and CDR2 from the germline V gene are SGHRS and YFSETQ. This CDR3 comprises 13 residues. The CDR3 DNA reads as TGCGCCAGCAGAGTCGCGCAGACAGATACGCAGTATTTT. Translating it yields CASRVAQTDTQYF.

This clonotype appeared a single time. The chain joins TRBV5-5 to TRBJ2-7; D gene ambiguous. CDR3 length: 14 residues. Deletions cut 1 base from V and 3 bases from J, with 11 bases between. Germline CDR1 and CDR2: SGHKS and YYEKEE (reference sequence). CDR3 nucleotides: TGTGCCAGCAGCTTGTCGGCCCAGGTCTACGAGCAGTACTTC. Amino acids: CASSLSAQVYEQYF.

This clonotype has just a few counts. V gene TRBV7-2 combines with J gene TRBJ2-5; D ambiguous. Per the germline V gene, CDR1 is SGHTA and CDR2 is FQGNSA. The CDR3 covers 13 residues. Trimming removed 8 bases from V and 5 bases from J, with 15 bases in between. CDR3 protein: CASRKQRMETQYF. CDR3 sequence (DNA): TGTGCCAGCCGAAAGCAGAGGATGGAGACCCAGTACTTC.

The chain carries TRBV7-9 and TRBJ2-2; 12 bases fit TRBD2. V shed 5 bases and J 4 bases; nucleotides not matched to a gene: 8. Per the germline V gene, CDR1 is SEHNR and CDR2 is FQNEAQ (reference sequence). CDR3 size: 17 residues. The CDR3 sequence: CASSRTSGRTVTGELFF. The DNA for the CDR3 is TGTGCCAGCAGCCGAACTAGCGGGAGGACCGTCACCGGGGAGCTGTTTTTT.

This chain uses TRBV9 with TRBJ2-5; 10 positions match TRBD2. Germline V lookup: CDR1 SGDLS, CDR2 YYNGEE. Trimming cost V 5 bases and J 5 bases; bases outside gene matches: 9. This CDR3 contains 15 residues. CDR3 sequence reads: CASSRRLAGAETQYF. Written as DNA, the CDR3 is TGTGCCAGCAGTCGCAGACTAGCGGGTGCTGAGACCCAGTACTTC.

There are a few counts of this clonotype. The V and J genes are TRBV12-3 or TRBV12-4 and TRBJ2-7, with a weak D call TRBD2 (5 bases). The CDR3 spans 13 residues. The V end lost 2 bases, the J end lost 7 bases, and 12 bases lay between the germline ends. This chain's CDR3 is CASSLNHRGEQYF. DNA of the CDR3: TGTGCCAGCAGTTTAAATCACCGGGGTGAGCAGTACTTC.

This sequence joins TRBV5-6 and TRBJ2-4; 7 positions match TRBD2. This CDR3 is 14 amino acids long. V gave up 3 bases and J gave up 8 bases; unmatched junction bases: 8. Germline V lookup: CDR1 SGHDT, CDR2 YYEEEE. CDR3 loop: CASSYGLERDIQYF. CDR3 DNA sequence: TGTGCCAGCAGCTACGGACTAGAACGAGACATTCAGTACTTC.

The chain is built from TRBV3-1 and TRBJ2-5; D is ambiguous. Germline loops: CDR1 LGHDT, CDR2 YNNKEL (reference sequence). The V and J ends lost 4 bases and 1 base respectively, with 10 bases between them. The CDR3 contains 14 residues. CDR3 in amino acids: CASSPSSGQETQYF. The CDR3 bases are TGTGCCAGCAGCCCCTCGTCTGGCCAAGAGACCCAGTACTTC.

This clonotype was picked up a small number of times. The chain links TRBV12-3 or TRBV12-4 to TRBJ2-1; 10 bases align to TRBD2. This CDR3 is built from 16 residues. Losses at the gene ends were 6 bases for V and 3 bases for J; bases not matched to a gene: 8. For the CDR3, the DNA is TGTGCCAGCAGCCGCCCGGGGACTAGCGTCTACAATGAGCAGTTCTTC. Translating gives CASSRPGTSVYNEQFF.

This clonotype was observed a handful of times. This chain joins TRBV5-1 and TRBJ1-1; D is unresolved. V was shortened by 0 bases and J by 0 bases, with 9 bases between the two germline ends. The CDR3 is 15 residues long. The germline gives CDR1 SGHRS, CDR2 YFSETQ. As DNA, the CDR3 is TGCGCCAGCAGCTTGGCCAGTCAGATGAACACTGAAGCTTTCTTT. This codes for CASSLASQMNTEAFF.

The gene calls are TRBV20-1 and TRBJ2-5, with TRBD2 identical over 15 bases. In germline, CDR1 is DFQATT, CDR2 SNEGSKA (reference sequence). Trimming at V came to 3 bases and at J to 5 bases, leaving 7 bases not matched to a gene. The CDR3 extends over 16 amino acids. The CDR3 DNA is TGCAGTGCTAGGGAGCCCGGGACTAGCGGGGGGGAGACCCAGTACTTC. Its protein is CSAREPGTSGGETQYF.

There are a few counts of this clonotype. A junction end diverges from the germline sequence, so it may reflect a read error. V and J are TRBV12-3 or TRBV12-4 and TRBJ2-4; weak D call: TRBD2 (6 bases). This CDR3 spans 12 amino acids. In nucleotides, the CDR3 is TGTGCCAGCAGTTTAGGGCGGGGAACGACTAAATTC. Amino acid sequence: CASSLGRGTTKF.

The chain couples TRBV30 to TRBJ2-1, with 11 bases identical to TRBD2. The germline V gene has CDR1 GTSNPN and CDR2 SVGIG (reference sequence). V lost 0 bases to trimming and J lost 7 bases; unmatched junction nucleotides: 5. The length of the CDR3 is 15 residues. The CDR3 nucleotides are TGTGCCTGGAGTGTAGTGACTAGCGGGATTAATGAGCAGTTCTTC. It codes for CAWSVVTSGINEQFF.

This clonotype was detected a few times. This chain uses TRBV6-2 or TRBV6-3 with TRBJ2-1; the match to TRBD2 covers 10 bases. This CDR3 is built from 15 residues. Germline CDR1 is MNHEY and CDR2 is SVGEGT. V lost 6 bases, J lost 9 bases, and 11 bases stayed unmatched. This chain's CDR3 is CASSPASGRSGEQFF. CDR3 DNA sequence: TGTGCCAGCAGCCCGGCTAGCGGGAGAAGTGGTGAGCAGTTCTTC.

The chain couples TRBV24-1 to TRBJ2-7; no clear D gene. Trimming removed 1 base at V and 5 bases at J, with 8 bases between. The CDR3 length is 13 residues. CDR1 is KGHDR, CDR2 SFDVKD, per germline. The CDR3 is CATSDFSRNEQYF. The CDR3 DNA reads as TGTGCCACCAGTGATTTCTCCCGAAACGAGCAGTACTTC.

Concerning this clonotype itself: One end of the junction fails to match germline, which may point to a read error. The CDR3 is CTSSYFRLAGETTDTQYF. CDR3 in DNA: TGTACCAGCAGTTACTTCCGACTAGCGGGAGAAACAACAGATACGCAGTATTTT. The V call is TRBV6-5, the J call TRBJ2-3; 12 nucleotides align to TRBD2. Germline V lookup: CDR1 MNHEY, CDR2 SVGAGI. The CDR3 is 18 amino acids.

V usage is TRBV5-1 and J usage is TRBJ2-3, with TRBD2 identical over 8 bases. After removal of 0 bases from V and 1 base from J, the junction contained 7 bases not matched to a gene. CDR1 SGHRS and CDR2 YFSETQ come from the germline V gene. CDR3 length equals 17 residues. CDR3 sequence reads: CASSLATSGSRTDTQYF. The CDR3 DNA is TGCGCCAGCAGCTTGGCCACTAGCGGATCCCGCACAGATACGCAGTATTTT.

This chain joins TRBV10-3 and TRBJ1-2; D is uncertain. CDR1 and CDR2 (germline): ENHRY, SYGVKD. CDR3 length: 11 residues. Trimming stripped 6 bases from V and 9 bases from J, with 11 bases between. The CDR3 DNA follows: TGTGCCATCAGCGGACCCCTCAGCTACACCTTC. Residues: CAISGPLSYTF.

This clonotype has only a few counts. The rearrangement uses TRBV6-5 and TRBJ2-1, with D possibly TRBD2 on 5 matching bases. Germline values: CDR1 MNHEY, CDR2 SVGAGI. CDR3 length: 16 residues. Trimming took off 1 base at V and 0 bases at J, with 10 bases between the two ends. In DNA form, the CDR3 reads TGTGCCAGCAGTTACTATCGGGGAAGCTCCTACAATGAGCAGTTCTTC. Translated: CASSYYRGSSYNEQFF.